This is a list of T cell receptor beta chains from one sample in a study of T cells in tuberculosis. The data were produced by immunoSEQ multiplex PCR, yet TCRdb's version contains in-frame clones alone and is incomplete. This sample has about 32,000 clones, with approximately 95% found just once. The sequencing input was PBMCs. The source is a donor aged 10-29 years with latent tuberculosis or without tuberculosis infection. Both conserved end residues are part of each CDR3.

CDR3aa	j_gene	v_gene
CASSIARTEAFF	TRBJ1-1	TRBV19
CAWSGGNYGYTF	TRBJ1-2	TRBV30
CASTPSGRVNEQFF	TRBJ2-1	TRBV9
CASSRMAARAGNTIYF	TRBJ1-3	TRBV7-6
CASSSSGSVYNEQFF	TRBJ2-1	TRBV6-5
CASSLAAGQGDSEQYF	TRBJ2-7	TRBV28
CAISETQTGNRHEQYF	TRBJ2-7	TRBV10-3
CASSEVQGGGEQYF	TRBJ2-7	TRBV10-1
CASSFTMNTEAFF	TRBJ1-1	TRBV11-3
CASSDGGQGHEQYF	TRBJ2-7	TRBV10-1